The 13 T cell receptor beta chains reported below all come from one sample, sequenced in a study of blood T cells in healthy people across ages (dated by TCRdb to the mid-2010s). The library relied on 5' RACE. Reads for this sample came from an Illumina HiSeq 2500. The second PCR ran for about 7 to 11 cycles and used a J-beta primer mix along with a sample-barcoded 5' primer. TCRdb passed the public sequencing reads through fastp at Q25 and MiXCR, retaining productive beta sequences. Entries are consolidated by CDR3 protein sequence, retaining the most common genes and DNA. Recorded for this sample are just under 750,000 distinct CDR3 sequences; about a fifth of them occurred a single time. Under 25% of the sample is held by the ten biggest clonotypes. Material for sequencing was blood. The receptor set was obtained from a man in his 70s in good health.

This clonotype was counted only a few times. The chain has TRBV20-1 and TRBJ2-7; D unclear. V shed 0 bases and J shed 2 bases, with 11 bases lying between them. The germline gives CDR1 DFQATT, CDR2 SNEGSKA (reference sequence). The CDR3 covers 14 residues. The CDR3 region has the DNA TGCAGTGCTAGAGATCCCACCTTAACCTACGAGCAGTACTTC. Amino acids: CSARDPTLTYEQYF.

This clonotype has only a few counts. The chain combines TRBV12-3 or TRBV12-4 with TRBJ1-1, with TRBD1 matching over 8 bases. The CDR3 runs to 13 residues. V shed 6 bases, J shed 4 bases, and the junction held 4 bases outside the gene matches. The CDR3 DNA sequence: TGTGCCAGCAGACAGGGGGGTATCACTGAAGCTTTCTTT. Translating it yields CASRQGGITEAFF.

The chain is built from TRBV25-1 and TRBJ2-5; no definite D call. Germline V gene sequence: CDR1 MGHDK, CDR2 SYGVNS. The germline V and J ends were trimmed by 3 bases and 3 bases, with 11 bases remaining between them. CDR3 length equals 14 residues. CDR3 bases: TGTGCCAGCAGTGATTTCGGCAGTGAAGAGACCCAGTACTTC. Its protein is CASSDFGSEETQYF.

This clonotype showed up just a few times. The genes are TRBV12-3 or TRBV12-4 and TRBJ1-3; unclear D gene. V lost 2 bases, J lost 4 bases, and 9 bases lay in between. There are 14 residues in the CDR3. This chain's CDR3 is CASSLNRRGNTIYF. CDR3 sequence (DNA): TGTGCCAGCAGTTTAAACAGAAGGGGAAACACCATATATTTT.

The chain recombines TRBV5-1 with TRBJ2-3, with 7 bases that match TRBD2. Germline loops: CDR1 SGHRS, CDR2 YFSETQ. V shed 5 bases and J 0 bases; nucleotides not matched to a gene: 9. The CDR3 consists of 16 residues. The DNA for the CDR3 is TGCGCCAGCAGTTTCCTAGCGGAAACTAGCACAGATACGCAGTATTTT. It translates to CASSFLAETSTDTQYF.

Only a few counts were recorded for this clonotype. V usage is TRBV6-6 and J usage is TRBJ2-3; D may match TRBD1 or TRBD2 (6 bases each). CDR3 length: 15 amino acids. Germline V gene data show CDR1 as MNHNY and CDR2 as SVGAGI (reference sequence). Trimming removed 0 bases at V and 5 bases at J, with 12 bases between. The CDR3 loop is CASSYSPGGLDTQYF. DNA for the CDR3: TGTGCCAGCAGTTACTCGCCCGGGGGCCTAGATACGCAGTATTTT.

This clonotype was found many times. The gene calls are TRBV20-1 and TRBJ2-2; 9 positions match TRBD2. The trim removed 0 bases at V and 7 bases at J, leaving 12 bases unmatched. The CDR3 has 17 residues. The germline gives CDR1 DFQATT, CDR2 SNEGSKA (reference sequence). The CDR3 coding sequence is TGCAGTGCTAGAGATCGGAGTAGCGGGGGTGTTGTCGGGGAGCTGTTTTTT. Residues: CSARDRSSGGVVGELFF.

V is TRBV11-2 and J is TRBJ2-7; D may correspond to TRBD1 or TRBD2 (6 bases each). Germline assignment: CDR1 SGHAT and CDR2 FQNNGV. This CDR3 is built from 14 residues. With 1 base removed from V and 6 bases from J, the gap between germline ends came to 13 bases. The CDR3 bases are TGTGCCAGCAGCTTAGCTCACAGGGAGGTCGAGCAGTACTTC. Translated: CASSLAHREVEQYF.

This clonotype was seen a few times. The chain recombines TRBV6-1 with TRBJ2-1, with D possibly matching TRBD1 (5 bases). Trimming removed 1 base from V and 8 bases from J, with 12 bases in between. Germline values: CDR1 MNHNS, CDR2 SASEGT. This CDR3 has 14 residues. CDR3 DNA sequence: TGTGCCAGCAGTGAAGGAACCCTACAGGATGAGCAGTTCTTC. Translated: CASSEGTLQDEQFF.

The V call is TRBV7-2, the J call TRBJ2-3; TRBD2 is a possible D gene (6 bases). The length of the CDR3 is 15 residues. V was trimmed by 1 base and J by 6 bases, leaving 14 bases between them. Germline assignment: CDR1 SGHTA and CDR2 FQGNSA. The CDR3 coding sequence is TGTGCCAGCAGCTTAGAAGTCCCTAGCGTGGATACGCAGTATTTT. Translation gives CASSLEVPSVDTQYF. The whole variable domain, remainder taken from reference TRBV7-2 and TRBJ2-3, is GAGVSQSPSNKVTEKGKDVELRCDPISGHTALYWYRQSLGQGLEFLIYFQGNSAPDKSGLPSDRFSAERTGGSVSTLTIQRTQQEDSAVYLCASSLEVPSVDTQYFGPGTRLTVL.

This chain links TRBV6-5 with TRBJ2-7, with 10 bases lining up with TRBD1. This CDR3 comprises 16 residues. CDR1 MNHEY and CDR2 SVGAGI come from the germline V gene. The V and J ends lost 5 bases and 1 base, in that order; junction bases with no gene match: 8. The CDR3 spells CASSTRWGQGSYEQYF. The CDR3 DNA reads as TGTGCCAGCAGTACGAGATGGGGACAGGGGTCCTACGAGCAGTACTTC.

The V gene is TRBV24-1, the J gene TRBJ2-6, with D possibly being TRBD1 (6 bases). The germline gives CDR1 KGHDR, CDR2 SFDVKD. V lost 3 bases to trimming and J lost 0 bases, with 17 bases between them. This CDR3 comprises 19 residues. The CDR3 loop reads CATSDTTGTQLSGANVLTF. The CDR3 DNA reads as TGTGCCACCAGTGATACTACAGGGACCCAACTCTCTGGGGCCAACGTCCTGACTTTC.

The rearrangement joins TRBV12-3 or TRBV12-4 to TRBJ2-6; 7 bases are shared with TRBD1. This CDR3 comprises 16 residues. With 7 bases clipped from V and 0 bases from J, the junction kept 6 bases outside the gene matches. As DNA, the CDR3 is TGTGCCAGCAAGAACAGGGGCCCCTCTGGGGCCAACGTCCTGACTTTC. Protein product: CASKNRGPSGANVLTF.